This record looks at one T cell receptor beta chain sequence and its context. This clonotype was seen only a few times. There is no known antigen for this receptor. No base-level quality is on record; no much larger clone is a single base apart. The library came from 5' RACE. A second PCR of about 6 to 12 cycles was performed with a sample-barcoded 5' primer and a J-beta primer mix. A template-switch 5' adaptor carrying 12 random nucleotides introduced a unique molecular identifier onto each TCR beta cDNA molecule. At least 2.5 million CDR3-containing paired-end reads were obtained from each sample. All of the RNA was converted into first-strand cDNA using the Mint cDNA synthesis kit, with a TRBC-specific oligonucleotide serving as the primer. After uracil-DNA glycosylase treatment, a first 18-cycle PCR used universal primers M1SS and BC2_uni_R on all cDNA. Regarding the original processing steps: Normalization of each sample was performed by random selection of 1 million high-quality reads, each carrying a distinct molecular identifier. Reads sharing molecular identifiers were discarded rather than binned into consensus sequences. MiTCR, set to a Q25 quality threshold and the strictest error-elimination algorithm, was used for CDR3 identification, clonotype clustering and error correction. A nonparametric unseen species model using Euler transformation provided a lower-bound estimate of total TCR beta diversity. TCRdb applied fastp at Q25 and MiXCR to the public reads, then kept only in-frame beta chains. Duplicate CDR3 protein sequences are folded into a single record with the most common DNA and genes. The V and J calls reflect TCRdb's pipeline rather than the authors' work. In this sample the table shows some 1.8 million distinct CDR3 sequences, roughly 43% of which occur a single time. The ten largest clones capture under 30% of the sample.

The sample belongs to a study of blood T cells in healthy people across ages (dated by TCRdb to between 2015 and 2017). Study-wide context: Template switching captured roughly one uniquely barcoded TCR beta cDNA molecule per two T cells in model experiments. To track age-related changes in TCR beta repertoire diversity, the study relied on deep sequencing normalized with unique cDNA molecular identifiers. The donors were split into four age groups: young (average around 15 years), middle-aged (39), aged (approximately 59) and long-lived (82). To avoid experimental bias, donors of different ages were distributed randomly across sequencing lanes. For two donors (one aged 18 to 30 and one aged 80 or older), the study analyzed two additional independent replicas of 1 million unique cDNA reads from the same blood draw. The research as a whole found: Estimates of total diversity based on one million sequenced T cells were regarded as lower bounds and as underestimates. Compared with the aged group, more naive CD4+ T cells, fewer expanded clones and increased TCR diversity were shown by the long-lived group, suggesting age selection. There was a strong correlation between observed TCR beta diversity and the percentage of naive T cells measured by flow cytometry. Since profiling was done on bulk unsorted PBMCs, naive and antigen-experienced compartments could not be conclusively compared. Observed TCR beta diversity per million T cells fell roughly linearly with age, and a significant reduction was already apparent by age approximately 40. Because the CMV infection status of the donors was unknown, age-related changes in expanded clonotypes may potentially have been confounded.

The donors were about 40 Caucasian individuals from Russia, aged roughly 6 to 100 years, who were systemically healthy. Approximately 11 milliliters of peripheral blood were drawn from each donor into EDTA-treated Vacutainer tubes. PBMCs were isolated by Ficoll-Paque density-gradient centrifugation, with at least 7 million obtained per sample. Total RNA, at least 5 micrograms per sample, was extracted from PBMCs with Trizol reagent. The percentages of naive CD45RAhigh/CD27high T cells were determined by flow cytometry on a PBMC aliquot from every donor. Trimming removed 6 bases from V and 5 bases from J; the gene matches leave 9 bases unexplained. From a lookup of the germline V gene, CDR1 and CDR2 are SQVTM and ANQGSEA. Counted from cysteine to phenylalanine, this CDR3 has 14 amino acids. Only CDR3 DNA is held: 42 bases, read in frame from base 1.

This receptor chain uses TRBV29-1 and TRBJ2-1; 8 nucleotides in the junction match TRBD2. The clonotype comes from a human donor in good health. The sequenced sample was blood. The nucleotide sequence is TGCAGCGTCTCCGGGACTAGTTTAAACAATGAGCAGTTCTTC. It encodes CSVSGTSLNNEQFF.